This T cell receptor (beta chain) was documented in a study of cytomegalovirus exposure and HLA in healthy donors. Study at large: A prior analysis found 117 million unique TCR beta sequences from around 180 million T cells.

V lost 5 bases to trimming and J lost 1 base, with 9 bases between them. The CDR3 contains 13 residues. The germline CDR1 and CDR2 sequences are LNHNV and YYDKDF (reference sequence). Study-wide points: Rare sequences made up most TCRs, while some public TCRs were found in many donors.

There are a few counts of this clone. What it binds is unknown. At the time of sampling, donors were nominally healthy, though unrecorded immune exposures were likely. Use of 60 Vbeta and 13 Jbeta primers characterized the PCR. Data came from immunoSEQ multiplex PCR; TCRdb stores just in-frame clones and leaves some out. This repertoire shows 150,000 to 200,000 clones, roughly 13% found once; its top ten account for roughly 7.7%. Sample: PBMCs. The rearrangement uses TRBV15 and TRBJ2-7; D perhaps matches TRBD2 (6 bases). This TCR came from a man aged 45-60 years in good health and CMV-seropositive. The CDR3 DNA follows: TGTGCCACCAGCGCGGGGCGATCCTACGAGCAGTACTTC. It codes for CATSAGRSYEQYF.